A single sample gave rise to the 24 T cell receptor beta chains below, sequenced in a study of spatial heterogeneity in lung cancer. The time point was: sample taken at primary tumor resection. The antigens these receptors bind are not known. TCRdb re-called the 5' RACE reads through MiXCR, storing one row per CDR3 protein. In the table there are 5,700 or so distinct CDR3 sequences, about 7.6% of which are singletons. Study-wide findings and caveats: The study found that expanded intratumoral alpha and beta TCR counts tracked tumor mutation counts.

The sequencing here drew on lung tumor tissue, taken at surgery. The receptors were sampled from a female donor with early-stage non-small cell lung cancer.

This clonotype was counted at least ten times. This beta chain represents an off-target read in a library built for alpha chains; its size is of limited meaning. The chain recombines TRBV20-1 with TRBJ2-3; D is unclear. V gave up 3 bases and J gave up 3 bases, with 19 bases separating them. The CDR3 loop spans 16 amino acids. The germline gives CDR1 DFQATT, CDR2 SNEGSKA (reference sequence). CDR3 DNA sequence: TGCAGTGCTAGGGCCGGGCCAATGTCCAGGACAGATACGCAGTATTTT. Translated, it gives CSARAGPMSRTDTQYF.

In its sample, this clonotype ranks as medium-sized. This beta chain was picked up by a library intended for alpha chains and is off target, so its count carries little meaning. The J gene is TRBJ1-6, the V gene TRBV5-1; 7 bases map to TRBD1. The CDR3 spans 14 residues. In germline, CDR1 is SGHRS, CDR2 YFSETQ. J gave up 10 bases and V 0 bases, and 4 bases lay outside the gene matches. This CDR3 reads CASSLDRGGSPLHF. CDR3 nucleotides: TGCGCCAGCAGCTTGGACAGGGGCGGCTCACCCCTCCACTTT.

The table lists this clonotype with many counts. This beta chain came through as a stray read in a library set up for alpha chains, and its size says little. The rearrangement joins TRBV7-2 to TRBJ2-7; 16 bases match TRBD2. V gave up 5 bases and J gave up 5 bases; unmatched junction bases: 3. Germline assignment: CDR1 SGHTA and CDR2 FQGNSA. The CDR3 covers 15 residues. CDR3 DNA: TGTGCCAGCAGCCAGGGACTAGCGGGGGGGAACGAGCAGTACTTC. This translates into CASSQGLAGGNEQYF.

This clonotype was seen at least ten times. Within a library made for alpha chains, this beta chain is off target, and its count is uninformative. The rearrangement joins TRBV7-9 to TRBJ2-1; the D is unclear. The germline V gene has CDR1 SEHNR and CDR2 FQNEAQ (reference sequence). Trimming pared 5 bases from V and 8 bases from J, leaving 19 bases between. CDR3 size: 15 residues. Written as DNA, the CDR3 is TGTGCCAGCAGCCCTTCTGTTAGTAGTTTCTATGAGCAGTTCTTC. Its translation: CASSPSVSSFYEQFF.

Ten or more counts support this clonotype. In a library made to pick up alpha chains, this beta chain is a stray read with a size that means little. The V call is TRBV27, the J call TRBJ2-5, with TRBD2 matching 13 bases. CDR1 MNHEY and CDR2 SMNVEV come from the germline V gene (reference sequence). CDR3 length equals 15 residues. The junction had 6 bases not matched to a gene; V was cut back by 6 bases and J by 5 bases. The CDR3 DNA sequence: TGTGCCAGCAGCCACGGACTAGCGGGGGCGGAGACCCAGTACTTC. This sequence encodes CASSHGLAGAETQYF.

This clonotype was counted many times. Little can be read into the size of this beta chain, an off-target read in a library designed for alpha chains. The chain combines TRBV20-1 with TRBJ2-1; D unclear. Germline V CDR1 and CDR2: DFQATT, SNEGSKA (reference sequence). This CDR3 has 14 residues. The V and J ends lost 3 bases and 2 bases respectively, with 11 bases between them. The CDR3: CSASGSVTYNEQFF. The CDR3 DNA follows: TGCAGTGCTAGTGGGTCAGTAACCTACAATGAGCAGTTCTTC.

This clonotype is medium-sized within its sample. This beta chain is an off-target read within a library intended for alpha chains, so its frequency means little. This chain connects TRBV5-4 to TRBJ2-7; 9 bases match TRBD1. V was clipped by 4 bases and J by 3 bases; unmatched bases: 5. The CDR3 has 14 amino acids. Germline V gene data show CDR1 as SGHNT and CDR2 as YYREEE (reference sequence). In DNA, the CDR3 is TGTGCCAGCAGCCATCCGGGACAGGGCTACGAGCAGTACTTC. Residues: CASSHPGQGYEQYF.

By sample share, this clonotype is medium-sized. Since the library was made to target alpha chains, this beta chain is a stray read and its abundance is not meaningful. The chain joins TRBV20-1 to TRBJ1-2, with D unresolved. Deletions cut 4 bases from V and 0 bases from J, with 12 bases between. Looked up from germline, CDR1 is DFQATT and CDR2 is SNEGSKA (reference sequence). The CDR3 runs to 14 residues. The CDR3, as DNA: TGCAGTGCTACAGCGGGAAATCCTAACTATGGCTACACCTTC. It is translated as CSATAGNPNYGYTF.

By its share, this clonotype is medium-sized (0.01 to 0.1%). Because this beta chain is a stray read in a library intended to capture alpha chains, its abundance should not be given much weight. The CDR3 reads CASSLAIQSGRSDEQFF. The CDR3 nucleotides read TGCGCCAGCAGCTTGGCTATACAAAGCGGGAGGAGTGATGAGCAGTTCTTC. V is TRBV5-1 and J is TRBJ2-1; TRBD2 aligns across 9 bases. Germline values: CDR1 SGHRS, CDR2 YFSETQ. The length of the CDR3 is 17 residues. V shed 0 bases, J shed 8 bases, and the junction held 12 bases outside the gene matches. The whole variable domain, filled in from reference TRBV5-1 and TRBJ2-1, reads KAGVTQTPRYLIKTRGQQVTLSCSPISGHRSVSWYQQTPGQGLQFLFEYFSETQRNKGNFPGRFSGRQFSNSRSEMNVSTLELGDSALYLCASSLAIQSGRSDEQFFGPGTRLTVL.

This clonotype is medium-sized in the sample. This beta chain is an unintended read in a library built for alpha chains; its size means little. The J gene is TRBJ1-1, the V gene TRBV28, with 10 bases fitting TRBD1. The CDR3 is 15 residues long. The J segment lost 1 base and the V segment lost 7 bases, leaving 6 bases of the junction unmatched. Germline V gives CDR1 MDHEN, CDR2 SYDVKM. This chain's CDR3 is CASIVWTGGNTEAFF. DNA for the CDR3: TGTGCCAGCATTGTTTGGACAGGGGGGAACACTGAAGCTTTCTTT.

Only a few counts were recorded for this clonotype. The library was designed around alpha chains, so this beta chain is a stray read whose abundance carries little weight. The gene calls are TRBV9 and TRBJ2-1; 7 positions match TRBD1. The CDR3 has 16 residues. The V gene end was trimmed by 3 bases and the J gene end by 7 bases; junction bases not matched to a gene: 13. Germline CDR1 and CDR2: SGDLS and YYNGEE. The CDR3 DNA reads TGTGCCAGCAGCGCTGGGACAGCCTTTCAAGGGAATGAGCAGTTCTTC. Translating gives CASSAGTAFQGNEQFF.

In its sample, this clonotype ranks as medium-sized (0.01 to 0.1%). Being off target in a library aimed at alpha chains, this beta chain has a size of little meaning. This sequence joins TRBV10-3 and TRBJ1-3; 7 bases map to TRBD1. The V segment lost 7 bases and the J segment 0 bases; nucleotides outside the gene matches: 6. The CDR3 sequence is 15 residues long. The germline V gene has CDR1 ENHRY and CDR2 SYGVKD. Here the CDR3 DNA reads TGTGCCATCAATCGACAGGGCCTCTCTGGAAACACCATATATTTT. It codes for CAINRQGLSGNTIYF.

This clonotype appeared many times. Because this beta chain is a stray read in a library intended to capture alpha chains, its abundance should not be given much weight. The rearrangement uses TRBV9 and TRBJ2-1, with a tentative D call TRBD1 (6 bases). Germline V gene data show CDR1 as SGDLS and CDR2 as YYNGEE. Trimming took off 3 bases at V and 4 bases at J, with 11 bases between the two ends. The CDR3 is 14 amino acids. This chain's CDR3 is CASSASGAYNEQFF. The CDR3 DNA sequence: TGTGCCAGCAGCGCTTCAGGGGCGTACAATGAGCAGTTCTTC.

Turning to this clonotype: Found in a library prepared for alpha chains, this beta chain is an off-target read, and its abundance has little meaning. The chain links TRBV15 to TRBJ1-5; perhaps TRBD1 as D (6 bases). V was shortened by 5 bases and J by 0 bases, with 11 bases between the two germline ends. CDR3 length: 15 amino acids. Germline lookup yields CDR1 LNHNV and CDR2 YYDKDF (reference sequence). The CDR3 is CATSGTPYSNQPQHF. Written as DNA, the CDR3 is TGTGCCACCAGCGGGACACCGTATAGCAATCAGCCCCAGCATTTT.

This clonotype rates as medium-sized. Being off target in a library aimed at alpha chains, this beta chain has a size of little meaning. The rearrangement links TRBV29-1 to TRBJ1-2, with 8 bases aligning to TRBD1. The V gene's germline CDR1 is SQVTM and CDR2 ANQGSEA. The CDR3 runs 13 residues. V dropped 5 bases and J dropped 4; count of bases not matched to a gene: 6. CDR3 sequence (DNA): TGCAGCGTTCGGACAGGGACCGTCTATGGCTACACCTTC. It translates to CSVRTGTVYGYTF.

This clonotype is medium-sized. Because the library targeted alpha chains, this beta chain is an off-target read whose size means little. The chain carries TRBV7-8 and TRBJ2-5, with D unresolved. This CDR3 spans 15 amino acids. Trimming pared 5 bases from V and 2 bases from J, leaving 15 bases between. Germline V gene data show CDR1 as SGHVS and CDR2 as FQNEAQ. The chain's CDR3 is CASSAMGALQETQYF. The CDR3 coding sequence is TGTGCCAGCAGCGCGATGGGCGCCTTACAAGAGACCCAGTACTTC.

This clonotype occurred many times. Possible read error: a much larger clone is one base away. Because this beta chain is a stray read in a library intended to capture alpha chains, its abundance should not be given much weight. The chain couples TRBV4-2 to TRBJ2-7; 7 nucleotides match TRBD1. V gave up 0 bases and J gave up 5 bases; unmatched junction bases: 10. Germline-derived CDR1 and CDR2 are LGHNA and YNFKEQ. The CDR3 sequence is 16 residues long. The CDR3 DNA sequence: TGTGCCAGCAGCCAAGATGCGACAGGGATTCTAGACGAGCAGTACTTC. Protein product: CASSQDATGILDEQYF.

This clonotype has a count of ten or more. Within a library made for alpha chains, this beta chain is off target, and its count is uninformative. The V call is TRBV20-1, the J call TRBJ1-2, with D uncertain. The V and J ends lost 6 bases and 0 bases respectively, with 11 bases between them. The germline V gene encodes CDR1 DFQATT and CDR2 SNEGSKA (reference sequence). This CDR3 spans 13 amino acids. CDR3 in amino acids: CSAEHGTNYGYTF. Here the CDR3 DNA reads TGCAGTGCCGAGCATGGTACTAACTATGGCTACACCTTC.

This clonotype ranks as medium-sized. With the library built for alpha chains, this beta chain is off target and its frequency is not meaningful. The chain uses TRBV12-5 and TRBJ2-3, with D uncertain. Trimming removed 1 base at V and 6 bases at J, with 14 bases between. From germline, CDR1 is LGHNT and CDR2 FRNRAP. This CDR3 comprises 15 residues. CDR3 nucleotides: TGTGCTAGTGGTTTGGGGGATTCAATCGTGGATACGCAGTATTTT. Its translation is CASGLGDSIVDTQYF. The variable domain in full, with the rest retrieved from reference TRBV12-5 and TRBJ2-3, is DARVTQTPRHKVTEMGQEVTMRCQPILGHNTVFWYRQTMMQGLELLAYFRNRAPLDDSGMPKDRFSAEMPDATLATLKIQPSEPRDSAVYFCASGLGDSIVDTQYFGPGTRLTVL.

This clonotype is labeled as medium-sized. In a library made to pick up alpha chains, this beta chain is a stray read with a size that means little. The genes are TRBV7-9 and TRBJ2-5; 7 bases are a match to TRBD1. The CDR3 is 16 amino acids. From germline, CDR1 is SEHNR and CDR2 FQNEAQ (reference sequence). V trimming: 5 bases; J trimming: 3 bases; junction bases outside the gene matches: 12. CDR3 region: CASSQGVRGMEETQYF. In DNA, the CDR3 is TGTGCCAGCAGCCAGGGGGTCAGGGGTATGGAAGAGACCCAGTACTTC.

By sample share, this clonotype is medium-sized. With the library built for alpha chains, this beta chain is off target and its frequency is not meaningful. The chain has TRBV19 and TRBJ1-5; TRBD1 matches at 11 bases. The CDR3 has 16 residues. Germline lookup yields CDR1 LNHDA and CDR2 SQIVND (reference sequence). V gave up 5 bases and J gave up 1 base; unmatched junction bases: 4. The CDR3 spells CASSAWTGGSNQPQHF. The CDR3 DNA sequence: TGTGCCAGTAGTGCCTGGACAGGGGGCAGCAATCAGCCCCAGCATTTT. Complete variable domain (other parts from reference TRBV19 and TRBJ1-5): DGGITQSPKYLFRKEGQNVTLSCEQNLNHDAMYWYRQDPGQGLRLIYYSQIVNDFQKGDIAEGYSVSREKKESFPLTVTSAQKNPTAFYLCASSAWTGGSNQPQHFGDGTRLSIL.

In its sample, this clonotype ranks as medium-sized. Being off target in a library aimed at alpha chains, this beta chain has a size of little meaning. The V gene is TRBV12-3 or TRBV12-4, the J gene TRBJ2-1; TRBD2 matches at 7 bases. The CDR3 spans 12 residues. The V gene end was trimmed by 6 bases and the J gene end by 11 bases; junction bases not matched to a gene: 7. CDR3: CASSRSGPKQFF. The CDR3 DNA sequence: TGTGCCAGCAGCCGTAGCGGGCCTAAGCAGTTCTTC.

This clonotype is categorized as medium-sized. This beta chain is an off-target read within a library intended for alpha chains, so its frequency means little. This rearrangement joins TRBV4-2 to TRBJ1-1; 7 bases align to TRBD1. After removal of 5 bases from V and 1 base from J, the junction contained 4 bases not matched to a gene. The CDR3 is 14 amino acids. CDR1 is LGHNA, CDR2 YNFKEQ, per germline. The CDR3 DNA is TGTGCCAGCAGCTCAGGACAGGCGAACACTGAAGCTTTCTTT. Its protein is CASSSGQANTEAFF.

This clonotype has at least ten counts. For a library built for alpha chains, this beta chain is a stray read; little rests on its size. CDR3 in DNA: TGTGCCAGCAGCTTAAGGGCGGAAATTTACAATGAGCAGTTCTTC. This encodes CASSLRAEIYNEQFF. The chain recombines TRBV7-8 with TRBJ2-1; unclear D gene. Germline assignment: CDR1 SGHVS and CDR2 FQNEAQ. The V gene lost 2 bases and the J gene lost 4 bases, with 12 bases spanning the gap. The CDR3 totals 15 residues. The variable domain in full, with the rest retrieved from reference TRBV7-8 and TRBJ2-1, is GAGVSQSPRYKVAKRGQDVALRCDPISGHVSLFWYQQALGQGPEFLTYFQNEAQLDKSGLPSDRFFAERPEGSVSTLKIQRTQQEDSAVYLCASSLRAEIYNEQFFGPGTRLTVL.